This is a list of T cell receptor beta chains from one sample in a study of radiation and T cells in renal cell carcinoma. This table comes from immunoSEQ multiplex PCR, and its TCRdb copy is limited to in-frame clones, with some not included. This repertoire shows around 94,000 clones, 80% to 90% found once; its top ten account for approximately 8%. The material was blood, obtained from a patient whose treatment included radiotherapy and nephrectomy. The source is a man aged 45 to 65 with renal cell carcinoma. Both conserved end residues are part of each CDR3. A D gene is named only where the DNA matches it firmly. Rows give clone size only sometimes, using once, few, many, or a class for an expanded clone.

d_call: -
j_call: TRBJ2-3
v_call: TRBV27
clone_size: few
cdr3_aa: CASSLTTDTQYF
cdr3_nt: TGTGCCAGCAGTTTAACGACAGATACGCAGTATTTT

d_call: -
j_call: TRBJ2-3
v_call: TRBV14
clone_size: -
cdr3_aa: CASSPFTDTQYF
cdr3_nt: TGTGCCAGCAGCCCTTTCACAGATACGCAGTATTTT

d_call: -
j_call: TRBJ1-1
v_call: TRBV9
clone_size: -
cdr3_aa: CASSVGSAFQNTEAFF
cdr3_nt: TGTGCCAGCAGCGTAGGCAGTGCATTCCAGAACACTGAAGCTTTCTTT

d_call: TRBD1
j_call: TRBJ2-5
v_call: TRBV7-8
clone_size: -
cdr3_aa: CASSLGRTGGTETQYF
cdr3_nt: TGTGCCAGCAGCTTAGGACGGACAGGGGGCACTGAGACCCAGTACTTC

d_call: -
j_call: TRBJ1-5
v_call: TRBV29-1
clone_size: -
cdr3_aa: CSVSTSVAQHF
cdr3_nt: TGCAGCGTTTCTACGTCTGTAGCCCAGCATTTT

d_call: -
j_call: TRBJ1-3
v_call: TRBV10-3
clone_size: -
cdr3_aa: CAISESPAGIGNTIYF
cdr3_nt: TGTGCCATCAGTGAGTCACCGGCAGGGATTGGAAACACCATATATTTT

d_call: TRBD1
j_call: TRBJ1-2
v_call: TRBV28
clone_size: -
cdr3_aa: CASSPGQGAVGYGYTF
cdr3_nt: TGTGCCAGCAGTCCAGGACAGGGGGCGGTAGGGTATGGCTACACCTTC

d_call: -
j_call: TRBJ1-3
v_call: TRBV9
clone_size: -
cdr3_aa: CASSGGTPGNTIYF
cdr3_nt: TGTGCCAGCAGCGGCGGGACACCTGGAAACACCATATATTTT

d_call: -
j_call: TRBJ2-7
v_call: TRBV18
clone_size: -
cdr3_aa: CASSPREESHEQYF
cdr3_nt: TGTGCCAGCTCACCACGAGAGGAATCCCACGAGCAGTACTTC

d_call: TRBD2
j_call: TRBJ2-5
v_call: TRBV7-7
clone_size: -
cdr3_aa: CASSSSGGYKTQYF
cdr3_nt: TGTGCTAGCAGCTCCAGCGGGGGCTACAAGACCCAGTACTTC

d_call: TRBD1
j_call: TRBJ2-1
v_call: TRBV29-1
clone_size: -
cdr3_aa: CSVRRDRTYNEQFF
cdr3_nt: TGCAGCGTCCGCCGGGACAGGACCTACAATGAGCAGTTCTTC

d_call: -
j_call: TRBJ2-7
v_call: TRBV11-1
clone_size: -
cdr3_aa: CASSLEGSSREQYF
cdr3_nt: TGTGCCAGCAGCTTAGAGGGAAGCAGTAGGGAGCAGTACTTC

d_call: -
j_call: TRBJ1-3
v_call: TRBV6-1
clone_size: -
cdr3_aa: CASSRDGSGNTIYF
cdr3_nt: TGTGCCAGCAGTCGGGACGGCTCTGGAAACACCATATATTTT

d_call: TRBD2
j_call: TRBJ2-3
v_call: TRBV5-4
clone_size: once
cdr3_aa: CASSLYSGGTTDTQYF
cdr3_nt: TGTGCCAGCAGCTTATATAGCGGGGGGACCACAGATACGCAGTATTTT

d_call: -
j_call: TRBJ1-4
v_call: TRBV6-1
clone_size: -
cdr3_aa: CASSGGPENEKLFF
cdr3_nt: TGTGCCAGCAGTGGTGGCCCGGAAAATGAAAAACTGTTTTTT

d_call: -
j_call: TRBJ1-1
v_call: TRBV19
clone_size: -
cdr3_aa: CASSTKYRIEAFF
cdr3_nt: TGTGCCAGTAGTACCAAGTACCGCATTGAAGCTTTCTTT

d_call: -
j_call: TRBJ1-2
v_call: TRBV4-3
clone_size: -
cdr3_aa: CASSQDRQGGLYGYTF
cdr3_nt: TGCGCCAGCAGCCAAGATCGGCAAGGGGGACTCTATGGCTACACCTTC

d_call: -
j_call: TRBJ1-5
v_call: TRBV6-1
clone_size: -
cdr3_aa: CASSEQPQPQHF
cdr3_nt: TGTGCCAGCAGTGAACAACCGCAGCCCCAGCATTTT

d_call: -
j_call: TRBJ1-5
v_call: TRBV5-1
clone_size: once
cdr3_aa: CASSLGAGWATQPQHF
cdr3_nt: TGCGCCAGCAGCTTGGGGGCAGGTTGGGCTACTCAGCCCCAGCATTTT

d_call: -
j_call: TRBJ2-7
v_call: TRBV2
clone_size: -
cdr3_aa: CASSDGLQAYEQYF
cdr3_nt: TGTGCCAGCAGTGATGGTCTTCAAGCCTACGAGCAGTACTTC

d_call: TRBD1
j_call: TRBJ2-6
v_call: TRBV29-1
clone_size: -
cdr3_aa: CSVSTGDRSGANVLTF
cdr3_nt: TGCAGCGTTTCGACAGGGGACCGCTCTGGGGCCAACGTCCTGACTTTC

d_call: -
j_call: TRBJ2-7
v_call: TRBV6-5
clone_size: -
cdr3_aa: CASSYSWRTEQYF
cdr3_nt: TGTGCCAGCAGTTACTCGTGGAGGACCGAGCAGTACTTC

d_call: TRBD1
j_call: TRBJ2-5
v_call: TRBV5-1
clone_size: -
cdr3_aa: CASSLEGTDEETQYF
cdr3_nt: TGCGCCAGCAGCTTGGAGGGGACAGACGAAGAGACCCAGTACTTC

d_call: -
j_call: TRBJ2-1
v_call: TRBV6-5
clone_size: -
cdr3_aa: CASSPGTRNEQFF
cdr3_nt: TGTGCCAGCAGTCCCGGGACGAGGAATGAGCAGTTCTTC

d_call: -
j_call: TRBJ2-7
v_call: TRBV4-3
clone_size: -
cdr3_aa: CASSQAFSALGLHEQYF
cdr3_nt: TGCGCCAGCAGCCAAGCTTTCTCGGCGTTGGGGTTACACGAGCAGTACTTC

d_call: -
j_call: TRBJ2-4
v_call: TRBV7-9
clone_size: -
cdr3_aa: CASSLVEAKNIQYF
cdr3_nt: TGTGCCAGCAGCTTAGTAGAAGCCAAAAACATTCAGTACTTC

d_call: -
j_call: TRBJ1-2
v_call: TRBV5-1
clone_size: -
cdr3_aa: CASSPVTGYGYTF
cdr3_nt: TGCGCCAGCAGCCCCGTGACAGGCTATGGCTACACCTTC

d_call: -
j_call: TRBJ1-2
v_call: TRBV30
clone_size: -
cdr3_aa: CAWSPRNRYTF
cdr3_nt: TGTGCCTGGAGTCCCCGAAACAGATACACCTTC

d_call: -
j_call: TRBJ1-6
v_call: TRBV9
clone_size: -
cdr3_aa: CASSAQGNSYNSPLHF
cdr3_nt: TGTGCCAGCAGCGCCCAGGGGAACTCCTATAATTCACCCCTCCACTTT

d_call: TRBD2
j_call: TRBJ2-7
v_call: TRBV7-2
clone_size: -
cdr3_aa: CASSLYGGGLSEQYF
cdr3_nt: TGTGCCAGCAGCTTATATGGGGGGGGTCTTTCCGAGCAGTACTTC

d_call: TRBD1
j_call: TRBJ2-6
v_call: TRBV7-6
clone_size: -
cdr3_aa: CASSIDRGKAGANVLTF
cdr3_nt: TGTGCCAGCAGCATCGACAGGGGGAAAGCTGGGGCCAACGTCCTGACTTTC

d_call: TRBD2
j_call: TRBJ2-3
v_call: TRBV9
clone_size: -
cdr3_aa: CASSSTAGADTQYF
cdr3_nt: TGTGCCAGCAGCAGCACGGCGGGGGCAGATACGCAGTATTTT

d_call: -
j_call: TRBJ2-1
v_call: TRBV7-2
clone_size: once
cdr3_aa: CASSPRVDDYNEQFF
cdr3_nt: TGTGCCAGCAGCCCACGGGTGGACGACTACAATGAGCAGTTCTTC

d_call: -
j_call: TRBJ1-2
v_call: TRBV19
clone_size: -
cdr3_aa: CASSISVAISYGYTF
cdr3_nt: TGTGCCAGTAGTATTTCGGTAGCAATCTCCTATGGCTACACCTTC

d_call: -
j_call: TRBJ1-3
v_call: TRBV18
clone_size: once
cdr3_aa: CASSPSGSSGNTIYF
cdr3_nt: TGTGCCAGCTCACCATCGGGTAGCTCTGGAAACACCATATATTTT

d_call: -
j_call: TRBJ2-5
v_call: TRBV10-1
clone_size: -
cdr3_aa: CASSEALGAQETQYF
cdr3_nt: TGCGCCAGCAGTGAGGCACTTGGAGCACAAGAGACCCAGTACTTC

d_call: -
j_call: TRBJ2-7
v_call: TRBV10-1
clone_size: -
cdr3_aa: CASSRRREQYF
cdr3_nt: TGCGCCAGCAGCCGCAGGCGCGAGCAGTACTTC

d_call: -
j_call: TRBJ1-2
v_call: TRBV15
clone_size: -
cdr3_aa: CATSRDAWGYTF
cdr3_nt: TGTGCCACCAGCAGAGATGCCTGGGGCTACACCTTC

d_call: -
j_call: TRBJ1-1
v_call: TRBV28
clone_size: -
cdr3_aa: CASGSMNSYMNTEAFF
cdr3_nt: TGTGCCAGCGGTTCGATGAACAGTTATATGAACACTGAAGCTTTCTTT

d_call: -
j_call: TRBJ1-5
v_call: TRBV7-6
clone_size: -
cdr3_aa: CASSLAGGGRNQPQHF
cdr3_nt: TGTGCCAGCAGCTTAGCGGGGGGGGGACGCAATCAGCCCCAGCATTTT

d_call: TRBD1
j_call: TRBJ2-6
v_call: TRBV27
clone_size: -
cdr3_aa: CASSLWGQGASGANVLTF
cdr3_nt: TGTGCCAGCAGTTTATGGGGACAGGGGGCTTCCGGGGCCAACGTCCTGACTTTC

d_call: -
j_call: TRBJ1-2
v_call: TRBV6-6
clone_size: -
cdr3_aa: CASSYNFGQGYTF
cdr3_nt: TGTGCCAGCAGTTATAATTTCGGTCAAGGCTACACCTTC

d_call: -
j_call: TRBJ2-7
v_call: TRBV27
clone_size: -
cdr3_aa: CASSSLASSGEQYF
cdr3_nt: TGTGCCAGCAGTTCCTTAGCGTCGTCGGGCGAGCAGTACTTC

d_call: -
j_call: TRBJ2-7
v_call: TRBV10-3
clone_size: -
cdr3_aa: CAIRDRSYEQYF
cdr3_nt: TGTGCCATCAGGGATAGGTCATACGAGCAGTACTTC